This TCR beta chain was identified during a study of T cell responses to AZD1222 COVID-19 vaccine. Whole-study results and caveats: Donors skewed white British and female; clonal diversity was possibly underestimated.

A note on this clone: The antigen is undetermined.

The table came from immunoSEQ multiplex PCR; TCRdb's copy has only in-frame clones and leaves some out. The sample lists under 150,000 clones; roughly 93% were seen once. Trimming took 2 bases from V and 10 from J; bases not matched to a gene: 19. The V gene's germline CDR1 is MDHEN and CDR2 SYDVKM. The CDR3 runs to 18 residues. Sequenced here: peripheral blood, sampled on day 0 of AZD1222 vaccination. The sequence came from an adult in good health. J is TRBJ2-3 and V is TRBV28; 9 bases line up with TRBD1. CDR3 in DNA: TGTGCCAGCAGTTTAGGGGGCGCGGGACAGGGCCCGTCCCCCCCGCAGTATTTT. Protein product: CASSLGGAGQGPSPPQYF.